The source of this TCR beta chain is a study of blood T cell repertoires in COVID-19. Turning to the study itself: Samples representing acute and convalescent COVID-19 were sourced from the United States, Italy and Spain.

Authors' methods: Counts of nucleated cells, estimated from reference gene primer amplification, were obtained. This table comes from immunoSEQ multiplex PCR, and its TCRdb copy is limited to in-frame clones, with some not included. From that table come the V and J calls and clone size; the DNA was used to work out D and trimming. The table lists fewer than 500,000 clones, more than 75% of them singletons. This CDR3 has 13 residues. The germline gives CDR1 MNHNY, CDR2 SVGAGI (reference sequence). Trimming took off 4 bases at V and 4 bases at J, with 10 bases between the two ends. Individuals drawn from under 30 US areas were roughly 18 to 95 years old. Cohorts were based on clinical histories the participants reported.

The TCR was taken from a woman in her thirties with acute COVID-19. The sample was PBMCs or T cells enriched from blood (not recorded which). This chain links TRBV6-6 with TRBJ1-2; D is perhaps TRBD1 (5 bases). CDR3 loop: CASSSGLIYGYTF. The CDR3 nucleotides are TGTGCCAGCAGTTCAGGGCTTATCTATGGCTACACCTTC.